These 25 T cell receptor beta chains came from one sample sequenced in a study of beta chain features in type 1 diabetes (dated by TCRdb to 2016 to 2018). The library was built by means of the immunoSEQ multiplex PCR assay. The High Capacity cDNA Reverse Transcription Kit was used to reverse transcribe all of the isolated RNA, meaning that expressed TCRB transcripts were what got sequenced. Entries here come from immuneACCESS through TCRdb and include only in-frame sequences with V and J called. Some clones fail to appear in such tables; in the studies checked, an unresolved V gene covers under half of the shortfall, and the cause of the remainder is unknown. A total of about 240,000 clones appear in this sample, 25% to 30% of them only once. In total, the top ten clones hold roughly 4% of the sample. Source material: central memory CD4+ T cells from blood. These receptors originate from a man aged 25 to 40 in good health.

This chain links TRBV25-1 with TRBJ2-7, with D possibly TRBD1 on 5 matching bases. The V and J ends lost 1 base and 10 bases respectively, with 14 bases between them. Germline V lookup: CDR1 MGHDK, CDR2 SYGVNS. The CDR3 loop spans 13 amino acids. CDR3 bases: TGTGCCAGCAGTGAATTTCAGGGTTTGGTTCAGTACTTC. Translating it yields CASSEFQGLVQYF.

Comments on this clone: The same CDR3 also results from other DNA sequences found in this sample. This chain uses TRBV5-4 with TRBJ2-3; unclear D gene. V gave up 0 bases and J gave up 3 bases, with 5 bases separating them. In germline, CDR1 is SGHNT, CDR2 YYREEE (reference sequence). This CDR3 region has 13 residues. Here the CDR3 DNA reads TGTGCCAGCAGCTTGGTAGGAACAGATACGCAGTATTTT. Protein product: CASSLVGTDTQYF.

The genes are TRBV7-2 and TRBJ1-1, with 8 positions matching TRBD1. The germline gives CDR1 SGHTA, CDR2 FQGNSA. There are 14 residues in the CDR3. V dropped 5 bases and J dropped 4; count of bases not matched to a gene: 6. As DNA, the CDR3 is TGTGCCAGCAGCACCAGGGGGCTCAGCACTGAAGCTTTCTTT. It is translated as CASSTRGLSTEAFF.

This clone was detected only a few times. V is TRBV18 and J is TRBJ2-1; 9 positions agree with TRBD2. Unmatched junction bases numbered 5, after V lost 3 bases and J lost 8 bases. The CDR3 has 14 amino acids. Germline CDR1 is KGHSH and CDR2 is LQKENI. The CDR3 sequence: CASSPEAGGYEQFF. As DNA, the CDR3 is TGTGCCAGCTCACCCGAAGCGGGAGGATATGAGCAGTTCTTC.

This clone occurred a few times. The chain is built from TRBV4-2 and TRBJ2-3; TRBD1 matches at 8 bases. This CDR3 comprises 16 residues. Germline V gives CDR1 LGHNA, CDR2 YNFKEQ. With 0 bases clipped from V and 6 bases from J, the junction kept 8 bases outside the gene matches. The CDR3 DNA reads TGTGCCAGCAGCCAAGATATCAGGGGGCAGATGGATACGCAGTATTTT. Protein product: CASSQDIRGQMDTQYF.

The J gene is TRBJ2-1, the V gene TRBV4-3; 11 bases map to TRBD2. The CDR3 totals 17 residues. Germline loops: CDR1 LGHNA, CDR2 YSLEER. Trimming cost V 0 bases and J 7 bases; bases outside gene matches: 8. The CDR3 loop reads CASSQEFVAGGPNEQFF. CDR3 DNA: TGCGCCAGCAGCCAAGAATTTGTAGCGGGAGGGCCGAATGAGCAGTTCTTC.

The chain carries TRBV2 and TRBJ2-7, with D possibly being TRBD1 or TRBD2 (5 bases each). The V gene's germline CDR1 is SNHLY and CDR2 FYNNEI. Deletions cut 0 bases from V and 2 bases from J, with 11 bases between. The CDR3 is made up of 15 amino acids. In DNA, the CDR3 is TGTGCCAGCAGTGAAGCTCAGGGACCTACCTACGAGCAGTACTTC. Residues: CASSEAQGPTYEQYF.

The rearrangement links TRBV6-5 to TRBJ1-1, with D tentatively TRBD1 (6 bases). Germline V CDR1 and CDR2: MNHEY, SVGAGI. Between the trimmed V and J ends, which lost 7 bases and 5 bases, there was a span of 8 bases. The CDR3 loop spans 11 amino acids. Written as DNA, the CDR3 is TGTGCCAGCATTGGACAGACTGAAGCTTTCTTT. Its protein is CASIGQTEAFF.

This clone was detected a few times. This chain uses TRBV30 with TRBJ1-2, with D unclear. V lost 7 bases, J lost 8 bases, and 14 bases lay in between. Germline CDR1 reads GTSNPN; CDR2 reads SVGIG (reference sequence). The CDR3 is 11 amino acids. This chain's CDR3 is CASSQTEGYTF. The CDR3 region has the DNA TGTGCCTCCTCTCAGACGGAGGGCTACACCTTC. The full variable domain, its missing parts supplied by reference TRBV30 and TRBJ1-2, is SQTIHQWPATLVQPVGSPLSLECTVEGTSNPNLYWYRQAAGRGLQLLFYSVGIGQISSEVPQNLSASRPQDRQFILSSKKLLLSDSGFYLCASSQTEGYTFGSGTRLTVV.

The chain recombines TRBV5-1 with TRBJ1-2; possible D gene TRBD1, 5 bases. CDR3 length: 14 amino acids. With 7 bases removed from V and 3 bases from J, the gap between germline ends came to 16 bases. CDR1 is SGHRS, CDR2 YFSETQ, per germline. The CDR3 region is CASRPGGKDYGYTF. CDR3 sequence (DNA): TGCGCCAGCCGGCCCGGGGGAAAGGACTATGGCTACACCTTC.

This chain links TRBV11-2 with TRBJ2-1; 9 bases agree with TRBD1. The CDR3 consists of 14 residues. CDR1 and CDR2 (germline): SGHAT, FQNNGV. Losses at the gene ends were 8 bases for V and 5 bases for J; bases not matched to a gene: 7. In nucleotides, the CDR3 is TGTGCCAGCTACGAACGGACAGGGGACAATGAGCAGTTCTTC. This encodes CASYERTGDNEQFF.

This clone showed up just a few times. A junction end diverges from the germline sequence, so it may reflect a read error. The chain links TRBV13 to TRBJ2-3, with D possibly being TRBD1 or TRBD2 (5 bases each). This CDR3 has 14 amino acids. Germline CDR1 is PRHDT and CDR2 is FYEKMQ (reference sequence). The CDR3 nucleotides read TGTGCCAGCAGCGTAGGGGCGGAGGCAGATACGCAGTATTTT. Its translation: CASSVGAEADTQYF. Combining the CDR3 with reference TRBV13 and TRBJ2-3 gives the whole variable domain AAGVIQSPRHLIKEKRETATLKCYPIPRHDTVYWYQQGPGQDPQFLISFYEKMQSDKGSIPDRFSAQQFSDYHSELNMSSLELGDSALYFCASSVGAEADTQYFGPGTRLTVL.

The chain joins TRBV15 to TRBJ2-1, with 7 bases aligning to TRBD2. The CDR3 is 15 amino acids. J lost 8 bases, V lost 0 bases, and 7 bases had no gene match. Per germline, CDR1 LNHNV and CDR2 YYDKDF (reference sequence). The CDR3 nucleotides are TGTGCCACCAGCAGAGATCGGACTAGACCCCATGAGCAGTTCTTC. Residues: CATSRDRTRPHEQFF.

This clone showed up just once. The chain carries TRBV11-2 and TRBJ1-1; D perhaps matches TRBD1 (5 bases). Trimming cost V 6 bases and J 0 bases, with 14 bases left between them. The CDR3 sequence is 15 residues long. Germline V lookup: CDR1 SGHAT, CDR2 FQNNGV. In DNA, the CDR3 is TGTGCCAGCAGAAGACCCGGGACGGTGAACACTGAAGCTTTCTTT. It yields the protein CASRRPGTVNTEAFF.

This clone was observed a few times. The CDR3 DNA reads as TGTGCCAGCAGTCCCCTGAGGGACAGGGTTATTAACACTGAAGCTTTCTTT. Amino acid sequence: CASSPLRDRVINTEAFF. This sequence joins TRBV28 and TRBJ1-1; 9 nucleotides agree with TRBD1. Germline CDR1 is MDHEN and CDR2 is SYDVKM. The V gene end was trimmed by 5 bases and the J gene end by 2 bases; junction bases not matched to a gene: 12. The CDR3 has 17 residues.

This sequence joins TRBV27 and TRBJ1-1; no clear D. Looked up from germline, CDR1 is MNHEY and CDR2 is SMNVEV (reference sequence). Trimming left V 3 bases short and J 2 bases short, with 10 bases between. There are 14 residues in the CDR3. The CDR3 spells CASSLAKGNTEAFF. CDR3 nucleotide sequence: TGTGCCAGCAGTTTGGCGAAAGGAAACACTGAAGCTTTCTTT.

The V gene is TRBV5-1, the J gene TRBJ2-7; TRBD2 matches 11 bases. Trimming cost V 1 base and J 3 bases; bases outside gene matches: 12. There are 18 residues in the CDR3. Germline values: CDR1 SGHRS, CDR2 YFSETQ. The CDR3 spells CASSLFFTSGGKLYEQYF. DNA of the CDR3: TGCGCCAGCAGCTTGTTTTTCACTAGCGGGGGAAAGCTCTACGAGCAGTACTTC.

The chain combines TRBV29-1 with TRBJ2-5; 9 bases fit TRBD1. The CDR3 is 14 amino acids. J lost 11 bases, V lost 0 bases, and 10 bases had no gene match. Germline CDR1 reads SQVTM; CDR2 reads ANQGSEA. CDR3 nucleotide sequence: TGCAGCGTTGAAGAGTCGGGACAGGGTTTCAAGCAGTACTTC. This codes for CSVEESGQGFKQYF.

The J gene is TRBJ2-3, the V gene TRBV29-1; a weak D match, TRBD2 (6 bases). The CDR3 totals 14 residues. CDR1 SQVTM and CDR2 ANQGSEA come from the germline V gene. Deletions cut 6 bases from V and 4 bases from J, with 17 bases between. The CDR3 DNA reads TGCAGCGTGGGGGGTGGAGTGTTCGCAGATACGCAGTATTTT. Translation gives CSVGGGVFADTQYF.

There are many counts of this clone. Other DNA sequences in the same sample also yield this CDR3. The chain couples TRBV30 to TRBJ1-5; D is unclear. The CDR3 consists of 13 residues. Trimming left V 0 bases short and J 4 bases short, with 7 bases between. Germline CDR1 is GTSNPN and CDR2 is SVGIG (reference sequence). The CDR3: CAWSVDSNQPQHF. The CDR3 nucleotides are TGTGCCTGGAGTGTGGACTCAAATCAGCCCCAGCATTTT.

This clone was observed once. This chain links TRBV30 with TRBJ1-3; D may be TRBD1 (6 bases). The CDR3 sequence is 14 residues long. Between the trimmed V and J ends, which lost 4 bases and 4 bases, there was a span of 14 bases. CDR1 GTSNPN and CDR2 SVGIG come from the germline V gene (reference sequence). CDR3 coding DNA: TGTGCCTGGACTCTACAGGGCCGGGGAAACACCATATATTTT. Amino acids: CAWTLQGRGNTIYF.

The chain uses TRBV7-9 and TRBJ1-1; no reliable D call. The ends were cut back, 6 bases at V and 1 base at J, with 6 bases in the middle. The CDR3 covers 12 residues. CDR1 is SEHNR and CDR2 is FQNEAQ in the germline V gene (reference sequence). The CDR3 reads CASRSTNTEAFF. CDR3 in DNA: TGTGCCAGCAGAAGCACGAACACTGAAGCTTTCTTT. The full variable domain, its missing parts supplied by reference TRBV7-9 and TRBJ1-1, is DTGVSQNPRHKITKRGQNVTFRCDPISEHNRLYWYRQTLGQGPEFLTYFQNEAQLEKSRLLSDRFSAERPKGSFSTLEIQRTEQGDSAMYLCASRSTNTEAFFGQGTRLTVV.

A few counts support this clone. A read error may produce the germline difference seen at one junction end. The rearrangement joins TRBV5-1 to TRBJ2-7; 9 bases are shared with TRBD1. There are 16 residues in the CDR3. Germline V gene sequence: CDR1 SGHRS, CDR2 YFSETQ. CDR3 in amino acids: CACSLGTGTALGEQYF. The CDR3 coding sequence is TGCGCCTGCAGCCTAGGGACAGGGACAGCCTTGGGCGAGCAGTACTTC.

The genes are TRBV7-2 and TRBJ1-5; no reliable D call. V lost 1 base to trimming and J lost 3 bases, with 7 bases between them. Germline V gene data show CDR1 as SGHTA and CDR2 as FQGNSA. The CDR3 is 14 amino acids. The CDR3 sequence is CASSLGQSNQPQHF. Written as DNA, the CDR3 is TGTGCCAGCAGCTTAGGGCAGTCCAATCAGCCCCAGCATTTT.

At least ten counts were recorded for this clone. The sample has other DNA sequences that encode this CDR3 too. The rearrangement links TRBV29-1 to TRBJ2-3; D unresolved. There are 10 residues in the CDR3. The V end lost 3 bases, the J end lost 2 bases, and 0 bases lay between the germline ends. Germline CDR1 SQVTM, CDR2 ANQGSEA. The chain's CDR3 is CSVDTDTQYF. In DNA, the CDR3 is TGCAGCGTTGACACAGATACGCAGTATTTT.